The source of this TCR beta chain is a study of T cell changes during pregnancy in multiple sclerosis (dated by TCRdb to between 2018 and 2021). In terms of the full investigation: The study looked at changes in the T cell repertoire across pregnancy in women with multiple sclerosis.

This clone was recorded once. Its antigen is not yet known. No base quality values were provided; no much bigger clone lies one nucleotide off. The V and J ends are trimmed by 0 bases and 4 bases, leaving 10 bases between them. Including cysteine and phenylalanine, the CDR3 has 15 amino acids. Just CDR3 DNA is preserved here, 45 bases in frame from base 1. The germline V gene gives CDR1 as SGDLS and CDR2 as YYNGEE. Library preparation employed the immunoSEQ multiplex PCR assay. Sourced from immuneACCESS, this table was stored by TCRdb with only in-frame sequences that have V and J called. A share of the clones is absent; for the studies checked, an unresolved V gene accounts for under half, and the remainder has no known explanation. The sample contains under 55,000 clones, approximately 92% of them found a single time. The top ten clonotypes cover around 0.4% of the sample.

The V and J segments used are TRBV9 and TRBJ2-2, with TRBD1 as a weak D call on 6 bases. The TCR was taken from a female donor with multiple sclerosis, enrolled in a pregnancy study. Sequencing used CD4+ T cells from peripheral blood mononuclear cells, obtained before pregnancy. The CDR3 region reads CASSVDGRGTGELFF. Read as DNA, the sequence is TGTGCCAGCAGCGTAGACGGCAGGGGCACCGGGGAGCTGTTTTTT.